The source of this T cell receptor (beta chain) is a study of neurological immune-mediated disorders. Each TCR transcript was tagged with a 10-nucleotide random UMI during 5'RACE. Over 170 million TCR-beta sequences from 15-18 subjects came from every sequencing run. TCRdb itself ran the 5' RACE reads through MiXCR, one entry per CDR3 protein. This table holds about 19,000 distinct CDR3 sequences, approximately 2.5% found once. This clonotype was recorded at least ten times. Looked up from germline, CDR1 is SGHTA and CDR2 is FQGNSA. The CDR3 is made up of 16 amino acids. V lost 3 bases to trimming and J lost 1 base; unmatched junction nucleotides: 1.

Sequences were obtained from PBMCs. The receptor comes from a woman aged 18-29 years with multiple sclerosis. The chain is built from TRBV7-2 and TRBJ2-6; TRBD1 agrees at 9 bases. CDR3 loop: CASSFGTGSGANVLTF. The CDR3 DNA reads TGTGCCAGCAGCTTCGGGACAGGGTCTGGGGCCAACGTCCTGACTTTC.